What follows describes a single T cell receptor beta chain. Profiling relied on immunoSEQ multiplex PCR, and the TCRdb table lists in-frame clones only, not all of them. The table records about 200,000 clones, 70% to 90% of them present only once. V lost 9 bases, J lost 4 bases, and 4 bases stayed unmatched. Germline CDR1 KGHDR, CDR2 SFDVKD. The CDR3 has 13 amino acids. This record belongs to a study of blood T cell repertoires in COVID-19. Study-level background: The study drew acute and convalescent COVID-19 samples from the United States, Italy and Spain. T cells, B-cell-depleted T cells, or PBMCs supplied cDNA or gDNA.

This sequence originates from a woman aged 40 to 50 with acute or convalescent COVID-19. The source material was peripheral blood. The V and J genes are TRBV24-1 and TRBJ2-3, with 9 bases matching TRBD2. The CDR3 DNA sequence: TGTGCCACCGGGCGGGGGGGAGCAGATACGCAGTATTTT. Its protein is CATGRGGADTQYF.